Below are 9 T cell receptor beta chains sequenced from a single sample in a study of identical twins. TCRdb analysed the 5' RACE reads with MiXCR anew, one entry per CDR3 protein. The repertoire holds about 300,000 distinct CDR3 sequences, with 12% as singletons. This same sample was also taken into another study, of yellow fever vaccine responses in identical twins.

Material for sequencing was CD8+ T cells sorted from blood. These TCRs come from a young woman in good health.

The chain employs TRBV6-1 and TRBJ1-4; maybe TRBD1 (6 bases). The CDR3 totals 15 residues. V was pared by 5 bases and J by 0 bases, with 10 bases between. CDR1 is MNHNS and CDR2 is SASEGT in the germline V gene. As DNA, the CDR3 is TGTGCCAGCAGTACAGCAGGGGCAACTAATGAAAAACTGTTTTTT. Translating it yields CASSTAGATNEKLFF.

This chain uses TRBV24-1 with TRBJ2-3; no clear D. The V gene lost 2 bases and the J gene lost 2 bases, with 19 bases spanning the gap. The germline V gene has CDR1 KGHDR and CDR2 SFDVKD. The CDR3 length is 18 residues. CDR3 in DNA: TGTGCCACCAGTGATTCGACCCACAAAGGCCGCGACACAGATACGCAGTATTTT. It translates to CATSDSTHKGRDTDTQYF.

This rearrangement joins TRBV3-1 to TRBJ2-1, with 7 bases matching TRBD2. The CDR3 contains 15 residues. The V gene's germline CDR1 is LGHDT and CDR2 YNNKEL (reference sequence). The J segment lost 8 bases and the V segment lost 0 bases, leaving 7 bases of the junction unmatched. The DNA for the CDR3 is TGTGCCAGCAGCCAAGAGGGCGGGAGTGGCGATGAGCAGTTCTTC. Its protein is CASSQEGGSGDEQFF.

The chain uses TRBV27 and TRBJ2-7, with TRBD2 matching 7 bases. Germline CDR1 and CDR2: MNHEY and SMNVEV (reference sequence). The CDR3 runs to 14 residues. V dropped 6 bases and J dropped 5; count of bases not matched to a gene: 10. The CDR3 spells CASSSGLVGHEQYF. In DNA, the CDR3 is TGTGCCAGCAGCTCAGGACTAGTGGGGCACGAGCAGTACTTC.

The chain employs TRBV19 and TRBJ2-7, with a possible D match to TRBD1 (6 bases). CDR1 and CDR2 (germline): LNHDA, SQIVND (reference sequence). This CDR3 contains 13 residues. Trimming shortened V by 5 bases and J by 0 bases, and 8 bases separated the two germline ends. CDR3: CASSPRGSYEQYV. The CDR3 DNA is TGTGCCAGTAGTCCCAGGGGCTCCTACGAGCAGTACGTC.

This clonotype was observed a few times. V is TRBV3-1 and J is TRBJ2-7; no firm D call. CDR1 is LGHDT, CDR2 YNNKEL, per germline (reference sequence). With 5 bases removed from V and 6 bases from J, the gap between germline ends came to 14 bases. The length of the CDR3 is 13 residues. CDR3 region: CASSNTASAEQYF. Written as DNA, the CDR3 is TGTGCCAGCAGCAACACGGCCAGCGCCGAGCAGTACTTC.

In nucleotides, the CDR3 is TGTGCCATCAGTGAGTCGCAGTGGGAGGACTATGGCTACACCTTC. This sequence encodes CAISESQWEDYGYTF. The genes are TRBV10-3 and TRBJ1-2; D remains ambiguous. With 0 bases removed from V and 3 bases from J, the gap between germline ends came to 11 bases. CDR3 length: 15 residues. CDR1 is ENHRY, CDR2 SYGVKD, per germline.

Comments on this clonotype: The junction shows a germline mismatch at one end, possibly a read error. The chain links TRBV2 to TRBJ2-1; D may correspond to TRBD1 or TRBD2 (6 bases each). The germline gives CDR1 SNHLY, CDR2 FYNNEI. The CDR3 contains 18 residues. The CDR3, as DNA: TGTGCCATCAGTTTAGAATTAGGGGGGCCAAACTCCTACAATGAGCAGTTCTTC. It is translated as CAISLELGGPNSYNEQFF. The whole variable domain, filled in from reference TRBV2 and TRBJ2-1, reads EPEVTQTPSHQVTQMGQEVILRCVPISNHLYFYWYRQILGQKVEFLVSFYNNEISEKSEIFDDQFSVERPDGSNFTLKIRSTKLEDSAMYFCAISLELGGPNSYNEQFFGPGTRLTVL.

This clonotype has just a few counts. The chain is built from TRBV7-9 and TRBJ2-2; D gene ambiguous. CDR1 and CDR2 (germline): SEHNR, FQNEAQ (reference sequence). The CDR3 covers 14 residues. V was pared by 5 bases and J by 7 bases, with 14 bases between. CDR3: CASSQNSLGGELFF. The DNA for the CDR3 is TGTGCCAGCAGCCAGAATTCCTTGGGCGGGGAGCTGTTTTTT.